This TCR beta chain was obtained from a study of blood T cells in healthy people across ages (dated by TCRdb to 2013 to 2016). At the level of the whole study: In model experiments, template switching captured roughly one uniquely barcoded TCR beta cDNA molecule for every two T cells. Using deep sequencing normalized with unique cDNA molecular identifiers, the study measured how TCR beta repertoire diversity changes with age. The donors were divided into four age groups: young (average around 16 years), middle-aged (about 40), aged (under 70) and long-lived (about 80). To avoid experimental bias, donors of different ages were distributed randomly across sequencing lanes. The study analyzed two additional independent replicas of 1 million unique cDNA reads from the same blood draw for two donors, one aged 18 to 29 and one aged 80 or older. Overall study outcomes, separate from this receptor: Compared with the aged group, the long-lived group had more naive CD4+ T cells, fewer expanded clones and increased TCR diversity, suggesting age selection. Because profiling used bulk unsorted PBMCs, naive and antigen-experienced compartments could not be compared conclusively. Estimates of total diversity from one million sequenced T cells were regarded as lower bounds and underestimates. Observed TCR beta diversity per million T cells fell roughly linearly with age, and a significant reduction was already apparent by age around 39. The percentage of naive T cells measured by flow cytometry correlated strongly with observed TCR beta diversity. The CMV infection status of donors was not known, potentially confounding age-related changes in expanded clonotypes.

Library construction relied on 5' RACE. The run used an Illumina HiSeq 2500. The second PCR ran for about 6 to 12 cycles and used a J-beta primer mix along with a sample-barcoded 5' primer. A unique molecular identifier was introduced onto each TCR beta cDNA molecule by a template-switch 5' adaptor carrying 12 random nucleotides. Each sample yielded at least 2.5 million CDR3-containing paired-end reads. First-strand cDNA was synthesized from all RNA with the Mint cDNA synthesis kit, primed by a TRBC-specific oligonucleotide. All cDNA was treated with uracil-DNA glycosylase and then went through a first 18-cycle PCR with the universal primers M1SS and BC2_uni_R. The original pipeline was this. For normalization, 1 million high-quality reads, each with a distinct molecular identifier, were randomly selected from each sample. Reads with shared molecular identifiers were discarded instead of being binned into consensus sequences. CDR3 identification, clonotype clustering and error correction used MiTCR with a Q25 quality threshold and the strictest error-elimination algorithm. A nonparametric unseen species model with Euler transformation was used to estimate lower-bound total TCR beta diversity. Using fastp at Q25 and MiXCR, TCRdb reprocessed the public reads and kept productive beta chains. For every CDR3 protein sequence, its rows merge into one entry that carries the most common genes and DNA. None of the V and J calls come from the authors' own analysis; TCRdb made them. This sample holds about 1.6 million distinct CDR3 sequences; about 31% were observed only once. The ten largest clones capture approximately 11% of the sample.

The donors were around 39 Caucasian individuals from Russia, aged roughly 6 to 100 years, who were systemically healthy. Ten milliliters of peripheral blood were collected from each donor into EDTA-treated Vacutainer tubes. Ficoll-Paque density-gradient centrifugation was used to isolate PBMCs, with at least 7 million obtained per sample. Total RNA was extracted from PBMCs with Trizol reagent, with at least 6 micrograms obtained per sample. For every donor, flow cytometry on a PBMC aliquot measured the percentage of naive CD45RAhigh/CD27high T cells. With respect to this clonotype: There is no known antigen for this receptor. No per-base quality is available; no much larger clone lies one base away.

Relative to germline, V is missing 0 bases and J is missing 4 bases, with 12 bases of the junction outside any gene match. The CDR3, cysteine through phenylalanine, is 17 amino acids long. CDR3 DNA is the only sequence kept; it has 51 bases, read in frame from the first base. Reading the germline V gene (reference sequence) gives CDR1 DFQATT and CDR2 SNEGSKA. The sequence joins TRBV20-1 to TRBJ2-1; 7 of the junction bases match TRBD2. The origin of this receptor is a woman between 25 and 40 years old in good health. The specimen was blood. The nucleotide sequence reads TGCAGTGCTAGAGATGATAAGGGAGGGAGCGGTTACAATGAGCAGTTCTTC. This codes for CSARDDKGGSGYNEQFF.